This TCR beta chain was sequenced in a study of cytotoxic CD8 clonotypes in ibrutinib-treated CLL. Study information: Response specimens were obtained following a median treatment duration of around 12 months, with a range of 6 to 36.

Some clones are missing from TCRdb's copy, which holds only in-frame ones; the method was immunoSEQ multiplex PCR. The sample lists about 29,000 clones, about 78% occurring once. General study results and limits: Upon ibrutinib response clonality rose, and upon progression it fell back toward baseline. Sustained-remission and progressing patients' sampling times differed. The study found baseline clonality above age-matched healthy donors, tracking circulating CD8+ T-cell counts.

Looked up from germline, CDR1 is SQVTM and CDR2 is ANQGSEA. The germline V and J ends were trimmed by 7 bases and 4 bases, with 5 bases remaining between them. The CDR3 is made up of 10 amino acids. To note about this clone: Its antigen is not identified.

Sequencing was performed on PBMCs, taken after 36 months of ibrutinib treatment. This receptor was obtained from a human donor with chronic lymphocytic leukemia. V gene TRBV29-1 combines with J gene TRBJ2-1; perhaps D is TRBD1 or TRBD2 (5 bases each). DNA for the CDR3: TGCAGCGGGGGGTACAATGAGCAGTTCTTC. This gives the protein CSGGYNEQFF.